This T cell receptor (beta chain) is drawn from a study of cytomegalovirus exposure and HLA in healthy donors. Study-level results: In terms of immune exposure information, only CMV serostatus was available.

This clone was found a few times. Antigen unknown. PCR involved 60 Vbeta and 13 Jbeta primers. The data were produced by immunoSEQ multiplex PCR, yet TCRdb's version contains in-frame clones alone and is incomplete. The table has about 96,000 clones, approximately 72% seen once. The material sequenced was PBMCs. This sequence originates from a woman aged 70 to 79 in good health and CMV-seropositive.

CDR3 in DNA: TGTGCCACCAGCAGAGGTACGGGGATGAGGAATCAGCCCCAGCATTTT. Encoded protein: CATSRGTGMRNQPQHF. The chain employs TRBV15 and TRBJ1-5; no firm D call. The V and J ends lost 1 base and 4 bases respectively, with 14 bases between them. CDR3 length equals 16 residues. Germline V lookup: CDR1 LNHNV, CDR2 YYDKDF (reference sequence).